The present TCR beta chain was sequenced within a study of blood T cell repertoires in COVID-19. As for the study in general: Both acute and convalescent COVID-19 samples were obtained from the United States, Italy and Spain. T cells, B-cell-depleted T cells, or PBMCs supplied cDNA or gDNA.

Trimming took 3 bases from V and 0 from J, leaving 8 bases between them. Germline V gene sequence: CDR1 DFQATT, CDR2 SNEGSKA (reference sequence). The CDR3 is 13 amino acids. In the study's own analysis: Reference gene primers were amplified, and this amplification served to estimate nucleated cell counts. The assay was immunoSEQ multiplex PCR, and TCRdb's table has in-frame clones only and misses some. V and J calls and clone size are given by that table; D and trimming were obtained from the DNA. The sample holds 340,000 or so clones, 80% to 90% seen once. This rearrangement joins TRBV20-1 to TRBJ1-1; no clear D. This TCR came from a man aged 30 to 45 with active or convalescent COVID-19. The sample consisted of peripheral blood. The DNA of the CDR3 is TGCAGTGCTAGTTTAGCGATGAACACTGAAGCTTTCTTT. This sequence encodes CSASLAMNTEAFF.